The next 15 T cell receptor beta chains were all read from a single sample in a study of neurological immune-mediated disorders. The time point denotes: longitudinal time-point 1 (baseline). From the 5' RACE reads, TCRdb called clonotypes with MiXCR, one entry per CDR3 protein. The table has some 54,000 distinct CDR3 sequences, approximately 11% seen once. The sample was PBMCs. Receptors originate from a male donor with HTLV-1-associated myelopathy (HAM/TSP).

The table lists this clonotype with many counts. The CDR3 DNA reads TGCAGTGCACTGGACAGGGGCACTGAAGCTTTCTTT. This sequence encodes CSALDRGTEAFF. This rearrangement joins TRBV20-1 to TRBJ1-1, with TRBD1 matching over 9 bases. V shed 6 bases and J 4 bases; nucleotides not matched to a gene: 3. The CDR3 spans 12 residues. Looked up from germline, CDR1 is DFQATT and CDR2 is SNEGSKA (reference sequence).

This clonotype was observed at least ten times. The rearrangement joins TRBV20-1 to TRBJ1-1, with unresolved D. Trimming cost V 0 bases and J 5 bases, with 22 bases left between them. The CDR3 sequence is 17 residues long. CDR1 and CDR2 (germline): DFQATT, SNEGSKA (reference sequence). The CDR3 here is CSARDSSPNGRATEAFF. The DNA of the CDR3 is TGCAGTGCTAGAGATTCCTCCCCCAACGGGAGGGCAACTGAAGCTTTCTTT.

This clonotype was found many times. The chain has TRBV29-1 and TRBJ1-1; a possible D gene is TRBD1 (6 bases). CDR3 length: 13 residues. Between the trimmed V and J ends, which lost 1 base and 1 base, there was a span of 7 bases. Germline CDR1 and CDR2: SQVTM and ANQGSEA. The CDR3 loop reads CSVEGRGNTEAFF. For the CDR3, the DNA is TGCAGCGTTGAAGGCAGGGGGAACACTGAAGCTTTCTTT.

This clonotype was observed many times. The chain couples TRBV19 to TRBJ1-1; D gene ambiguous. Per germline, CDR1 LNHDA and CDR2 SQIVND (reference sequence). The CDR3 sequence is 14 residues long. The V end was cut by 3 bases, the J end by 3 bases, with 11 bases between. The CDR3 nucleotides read TGTGCCAGTAGTATTGCGGGCGGGGACACTGAAGCTTTCTTT. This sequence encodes CASSIAGGDTEAFF.

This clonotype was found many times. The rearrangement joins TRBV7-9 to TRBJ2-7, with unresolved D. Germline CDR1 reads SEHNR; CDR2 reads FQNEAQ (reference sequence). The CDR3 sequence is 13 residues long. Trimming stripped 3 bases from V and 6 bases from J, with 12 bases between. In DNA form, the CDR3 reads TGTGCCAGCAGCTTCTACGGGCCCAGCGAGCAGTACTTC. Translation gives CASSFYGPSEQYF.

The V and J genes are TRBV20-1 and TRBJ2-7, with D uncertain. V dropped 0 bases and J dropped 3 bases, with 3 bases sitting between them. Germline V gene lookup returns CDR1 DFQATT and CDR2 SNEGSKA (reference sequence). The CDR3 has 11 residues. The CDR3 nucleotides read TGCAGTGCTAGAGACGGCTACGAGCAGTACTTC. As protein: CSARDGYEQYF.

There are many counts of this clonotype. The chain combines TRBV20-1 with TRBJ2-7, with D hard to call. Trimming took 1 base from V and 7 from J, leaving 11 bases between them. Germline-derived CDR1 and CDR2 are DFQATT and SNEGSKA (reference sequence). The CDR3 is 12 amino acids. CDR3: CSARADTREQYF. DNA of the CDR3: TGCAGTGCTAGAGCAGACACTCGAGAGCAGTACTTC.

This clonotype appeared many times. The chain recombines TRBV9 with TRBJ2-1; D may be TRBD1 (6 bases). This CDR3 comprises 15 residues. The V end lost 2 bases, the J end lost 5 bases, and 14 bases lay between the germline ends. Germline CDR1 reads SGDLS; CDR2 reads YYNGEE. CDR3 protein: CASSVWHRTDNEQFF. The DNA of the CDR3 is TGTGCCAGCAGCGTCTGGCACAGGACAGACAATGAGCAGTTCTTC.

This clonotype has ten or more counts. As DNA, the CDR3 is TGTGCCAGCAGCTTGGCAGGGTATGGCTACACCTTC. Its protein product is CASSLAGYGYTF. V gene TRBV5-5 combines with J gene TRBJ1-2; D might be TRBD1 (5 bases). Deletions cut 0 bases from V and 5 bases from J, with 5 bases between. CDR1 and CDR2 from the germline V gene are SGHKS and YYEKEE (reference sequence). CDR3 length equals 12 residues. Full variable domain (outside the CDR3, taken from reference TRBV5-5 and TRBJ1-2): DAGVTQSPTHLIKTRGQQVTLRCSPISGHKSVSWYQQVLGQGPQFIFQYYEKEERGRGNFPDRFSARQFPNYSSELNVNALLLGDSALYLCASSLAGYGYTFGSGTRLTVV.

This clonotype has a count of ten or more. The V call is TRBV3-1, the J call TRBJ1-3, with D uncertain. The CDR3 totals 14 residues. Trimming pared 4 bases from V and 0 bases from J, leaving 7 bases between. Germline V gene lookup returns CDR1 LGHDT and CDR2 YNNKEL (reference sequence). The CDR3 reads CASSPSHSGNTIYF. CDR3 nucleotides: TGTGCCAGCAGCCCCTCCCACTCTGGAAACACCATATATTTT. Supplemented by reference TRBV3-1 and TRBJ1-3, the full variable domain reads DTAVSQTPKYLVTQMGNDKSIKCEQNLGHDTMYWYKQDSKKFLKIMFSYNNKELIINETVPNRFSPKSPDKAHLNLHINSLELGDSAVYFCASSPSHSGNTIYFGEGSWLTVV.

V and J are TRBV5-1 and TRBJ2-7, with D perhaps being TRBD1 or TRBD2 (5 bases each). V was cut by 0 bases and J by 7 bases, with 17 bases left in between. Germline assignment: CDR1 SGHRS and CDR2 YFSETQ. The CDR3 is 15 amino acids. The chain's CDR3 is CASSLVQGLSGEQYF. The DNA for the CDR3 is TGCGCCAGCAGCTTGGTCCAGGGCCTTTCGGGGGAGCAGTACTTC.

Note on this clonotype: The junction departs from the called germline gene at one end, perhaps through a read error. In DNA, the CDR3 is TGTGCCAACAGCTTCGGGGCCTGGGAGACCCAGTACTTC. Translation gives CANSFGAWETQYF. This chain uses TRBV7-2 with TRBJ2-5, with D perhaps TRBD1 or TRBD2 (5 bases each). CDR1 and CDR2 from the germline V gene are SGHTA and FQGNSA. This CDR3 contains 13 residues.

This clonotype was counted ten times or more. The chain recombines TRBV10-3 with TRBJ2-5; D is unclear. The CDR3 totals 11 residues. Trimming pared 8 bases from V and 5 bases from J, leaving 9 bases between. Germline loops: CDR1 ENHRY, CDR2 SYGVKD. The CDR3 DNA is TGTGCCATCCTTGACGGGGAGACCCAGTACTTC. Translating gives CAILDGETQYF.

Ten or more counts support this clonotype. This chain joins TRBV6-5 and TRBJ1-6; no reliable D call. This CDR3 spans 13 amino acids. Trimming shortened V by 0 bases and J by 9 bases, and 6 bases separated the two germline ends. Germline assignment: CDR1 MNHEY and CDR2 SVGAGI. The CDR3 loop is CASSYSRISPLHF. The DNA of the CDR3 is TGTGCCAGCAGTTACTCGCGGATTTCACCCCTCCACTTT.

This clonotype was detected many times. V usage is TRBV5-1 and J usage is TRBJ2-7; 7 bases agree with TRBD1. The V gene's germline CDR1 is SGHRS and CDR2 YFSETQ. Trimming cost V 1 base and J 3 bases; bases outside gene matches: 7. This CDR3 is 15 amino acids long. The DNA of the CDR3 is TGCGCCAGCAGCTTGTTCCAGGGGGACCTCTACGAGCAGTACTTC. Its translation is CASSLFQGDLYEQYF.